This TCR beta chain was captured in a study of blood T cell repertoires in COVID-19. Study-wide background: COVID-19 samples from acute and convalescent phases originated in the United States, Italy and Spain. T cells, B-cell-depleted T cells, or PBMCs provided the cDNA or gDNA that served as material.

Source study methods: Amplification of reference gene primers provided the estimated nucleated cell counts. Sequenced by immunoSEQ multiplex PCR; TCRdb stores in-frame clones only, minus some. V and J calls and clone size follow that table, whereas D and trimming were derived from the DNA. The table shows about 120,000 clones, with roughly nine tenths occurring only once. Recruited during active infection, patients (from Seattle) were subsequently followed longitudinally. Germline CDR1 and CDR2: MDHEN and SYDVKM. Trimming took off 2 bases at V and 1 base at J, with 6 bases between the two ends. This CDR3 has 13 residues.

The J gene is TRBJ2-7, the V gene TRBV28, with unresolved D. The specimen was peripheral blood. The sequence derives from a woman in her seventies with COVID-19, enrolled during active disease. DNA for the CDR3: TGTGCCAGCAGTTTAGGGCCTTCCTACGAGCAGTACTTC. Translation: CASSLGPSYEQYF.